The clone carrying this T cell receptor beta chain was picked up many times. This entry belongs to a study of regulatory T cells in long-lasting Graves disease. Looking at the study overall: Graves' patients diagnosed newly had used antithyroid drugs under 3 months.

V lost 2 bases and J 0 bases, leaving 32 bases between the germline ends. The CDR3 contains 22 residues. The V gene's germline CDR1 is DFQATT and CDR2 SNEGSKA (reference sequence). Time point given: newly diagnosed GD, antithyroid drugs for less than 3 months. PBMC RNA was the source of the TCR library. Libraries of TCR beta came from iRepertoire HTBI primers plus Arm-PCR of CDR3 regions. In the source study's methods: Identification yielded around 68 TRBV and 14 TRBJ segments across samples. TCRdb used MiXCR to reprocess the multiplex PCR reads, holding one entry per CDR3 protein. TCRdb's processing, not the authors', yielded these V and J calls. Of some 490,000 distinct CDR3 sequences listed, more than 10% are singletons. The sample was also reused in another study, on T cells in Graves' hyperthyroidism and ophthalmopathy. According to that study: With the HTBI primer set, the TCR CDR3 went through a first round of RT-PCR.

The chain has TRBV20-1 and TRBJ1-3, with D tentatively TRBD1 (6 bases). This clonotype originated in a woman aged 25 to 39 with Graves disease. Sequences were derived from peripheral blood mononuclear cells (PBMCs), sampled at new diagnosis, from a patient treated with antithyroid drugs. The CDR3 DNA is TGCAGTGCTAGATCCACGGCAGGGGCTACTCCCCTGCAGATTTTCTCTGGAAACACCATATATTTT. Translation gives CSARSTAGATPLQIFSGNTIYF.